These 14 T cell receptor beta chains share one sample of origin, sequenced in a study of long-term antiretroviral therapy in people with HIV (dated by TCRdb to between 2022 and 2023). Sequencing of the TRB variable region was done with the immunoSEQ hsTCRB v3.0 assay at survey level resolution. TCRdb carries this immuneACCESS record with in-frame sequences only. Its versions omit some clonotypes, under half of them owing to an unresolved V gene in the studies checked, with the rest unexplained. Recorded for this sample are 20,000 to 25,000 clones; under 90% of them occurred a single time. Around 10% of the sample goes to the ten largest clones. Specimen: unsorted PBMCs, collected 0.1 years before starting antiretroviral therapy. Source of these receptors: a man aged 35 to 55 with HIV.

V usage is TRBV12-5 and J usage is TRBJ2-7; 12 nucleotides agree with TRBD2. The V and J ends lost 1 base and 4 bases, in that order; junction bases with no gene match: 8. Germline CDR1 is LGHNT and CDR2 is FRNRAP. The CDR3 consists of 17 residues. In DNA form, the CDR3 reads TGTGCTAGTGGTTTGGGGGATCCGGGACTAGCGGGTTACGAGCAGTACTTC. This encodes CASGLGDPGLAGYEQYF. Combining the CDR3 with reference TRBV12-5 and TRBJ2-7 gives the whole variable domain DARVTQTPRHKVTEMGQEVTMRCQPILGHNTVFWYRQTMMQGLELLAYFRNRAPLDDSGMPKDRFSAEMPDATLATLKIQPSEPRDSAVYFCASGLGDPGLAGYEQYFGPGTRLTVT.

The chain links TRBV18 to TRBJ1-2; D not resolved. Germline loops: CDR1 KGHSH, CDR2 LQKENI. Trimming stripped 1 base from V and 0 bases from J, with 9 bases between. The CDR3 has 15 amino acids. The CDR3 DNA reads TGTGCCAGCTCACCACAACCAGGAGCTAACTATGGCTACACCTTC. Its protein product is CASSPQPGANYGYTF.

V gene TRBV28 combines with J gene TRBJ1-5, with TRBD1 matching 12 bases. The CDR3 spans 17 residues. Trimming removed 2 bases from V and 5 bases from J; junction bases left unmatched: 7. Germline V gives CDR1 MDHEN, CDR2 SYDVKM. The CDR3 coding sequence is TGTGCCAGCAGTTTAATGGGGACAGGGGGCGCGCATCAGCCCCAGCATTTT. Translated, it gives CASSLMGTGGAHQPQHF.

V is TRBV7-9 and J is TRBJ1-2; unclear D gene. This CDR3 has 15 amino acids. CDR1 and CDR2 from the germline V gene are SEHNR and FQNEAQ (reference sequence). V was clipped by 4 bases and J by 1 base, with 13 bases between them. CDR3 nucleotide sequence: TGTGCCAGCAGCTACGGCTTGGGAGTTAACTATGGCTACACCTTC. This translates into CASSYGLGVNYGYTF. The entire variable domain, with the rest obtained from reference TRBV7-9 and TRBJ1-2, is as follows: DTGVSQNPRHKITKRGQNVTFRCDPISEHNRLYWYRQTLGQGPEFLTYFQNEAQLEKSRLLSDRFSAERPKGSFSTLEIQRTEQGDSAMYLCASSYGLGVNYGYTFGSGTRLTVV.

Here the CDR3 DNA reads TGTGCCAGCAGCTTGGGTGAAAAACTGTTTTTT. It yields the protein CASSLGEKLFF. The rearrangement joins TRBV5-4 to TRBJ1-4, with D hard to call. CDR3 length: 11 amino acids. The V gene's germline CDR1 is SGHNT and CDR2 YYREEE (reference sequence). V gave up 0 bases and J gave up 7 bases, with 1 base separating them.

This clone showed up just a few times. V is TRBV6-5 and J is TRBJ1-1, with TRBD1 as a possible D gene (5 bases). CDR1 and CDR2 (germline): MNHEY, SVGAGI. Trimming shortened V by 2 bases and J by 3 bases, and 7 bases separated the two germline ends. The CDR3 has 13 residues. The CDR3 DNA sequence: TGTGCCAGCAGTTACGGGGGGGACACTGAAGCTTTCTTT. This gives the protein CASSYGGDTEAFF.

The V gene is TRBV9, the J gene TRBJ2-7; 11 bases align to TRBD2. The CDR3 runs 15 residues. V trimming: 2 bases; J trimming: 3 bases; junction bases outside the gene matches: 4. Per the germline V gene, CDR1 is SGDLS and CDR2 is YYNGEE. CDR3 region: CASSVTGTSGYEQYF. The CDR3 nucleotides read TGTGCCAGCAGCGTCACCGGGACTAGCGGCTACGAGCAGTACTTC.

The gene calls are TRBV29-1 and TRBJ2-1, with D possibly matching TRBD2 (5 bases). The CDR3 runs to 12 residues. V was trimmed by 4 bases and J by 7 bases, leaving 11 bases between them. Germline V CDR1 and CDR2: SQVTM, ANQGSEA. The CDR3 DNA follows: TGCAGCGTTGGTTACGGGAAGAATGAGCAGTTCTTC. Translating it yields CSVGYGKNEQFF.

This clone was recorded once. CDR3 in amino acids: CASSLSWGPQETQYF. In DNA form, the CDR3 reads TGTGCCAGCAGCTTGAGTTGGGGCCCCCAAGAGACCCAGTACTTC. The chain uses TRBV5-4 and TRBJ2-5; TRBD1 is a possible D gene (5 bases). The V gene lost 1 base and the J gene lost 1 base, with 11 bases spanning the gap. The germline CDR1 and CDR2 sequences are SGHNT and YYREEE (reference sequence). The CDR3 is 15 residues long.

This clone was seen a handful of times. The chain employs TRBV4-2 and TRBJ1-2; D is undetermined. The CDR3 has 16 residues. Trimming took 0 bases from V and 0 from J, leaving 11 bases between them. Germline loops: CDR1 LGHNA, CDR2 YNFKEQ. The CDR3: CASSQEVTVTNYGYTF. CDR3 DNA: TGTGCCAGCAGCCAAGAAGTAACAGTTACTAACTATGGCTACACCTTC.

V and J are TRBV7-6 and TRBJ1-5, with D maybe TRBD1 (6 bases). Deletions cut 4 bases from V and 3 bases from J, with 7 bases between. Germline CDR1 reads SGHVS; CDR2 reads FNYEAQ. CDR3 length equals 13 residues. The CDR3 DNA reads TGTGCCAGCAGCTGGACAGTCAATCAGCCCCAGCATTTT. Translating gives CASSWTVNQPQHF.

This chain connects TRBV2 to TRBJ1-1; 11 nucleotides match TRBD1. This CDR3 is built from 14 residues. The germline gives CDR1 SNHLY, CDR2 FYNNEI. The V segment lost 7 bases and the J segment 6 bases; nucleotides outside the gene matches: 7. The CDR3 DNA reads TGTGCCAGCACAAAAGGACAGGGGGCCTCTGAAGCTTTCTTT. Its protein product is CASTKGQGASEAFF.

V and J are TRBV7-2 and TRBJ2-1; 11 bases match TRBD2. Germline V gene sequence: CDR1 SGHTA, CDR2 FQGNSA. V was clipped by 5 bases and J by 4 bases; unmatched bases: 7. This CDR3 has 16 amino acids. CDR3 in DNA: TGTGCCAGCAGCCTCTACGGGACTAGCGGATACAATGAGCAGTTCTTC. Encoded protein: CASSLYGTSGYNEQFF.

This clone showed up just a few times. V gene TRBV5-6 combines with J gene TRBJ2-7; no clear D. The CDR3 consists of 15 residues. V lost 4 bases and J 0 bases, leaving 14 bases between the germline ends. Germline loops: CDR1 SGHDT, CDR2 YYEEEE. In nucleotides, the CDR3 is TGTGCCAGCAGCACATGGGCGCCGAGCTCCTACGAGCAGTACTTC. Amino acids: CASSTWAPSSYEQYF.